This T cell receptor (beta chain) was profiled in a study of blood T cell repertoires in COVID-19. CDR1 MDHEN and CDR2 SYDVKM come from the germline V gene. The CDR3 consists of 13 residues. V lost 1 base, J lost 7 bases, and 5 bases lay in between. The protocol was immunoSEQ multiplex PCR, while the TCRdb copy is restricted to in-frame clones and leaves out a portion. The table has a few hundred thousand clones, roughly 85% seen once. Sequencing was performed on peripheral blood. The J gene is TRBJ1-6, the V gene TRBV28; D uncertain. This TCR derives from a human donor in a cohort sampled during active COVID-19. CDR3 nucleotide sequence: TGTGCCAGCAGTTTATCCCCGAATTCACCCCTCCACTTT. Translating gives CASSLSPNSPLHF.